These 28 T cell receptor beta chains came from one sample sequenced in a study of cytomegalovirus exposure and HLA in healthy donors. The table came from immunoSEQ multiplex PCR; TCRdb's copy has only in-frame clones and leaves some out. The sample holds fewer than 200,000 clones; over 85% are singletons and the top ten take 4% to 4.5%. The sequenced sample consisted of PBMCs. The receptors originated from a man between 18 and 35 years old in good health and CMV-seropositive.

The rearrangement joins TRBV29-1 to TRBJ1-3, with D perhaps TRBD1 (6 bases). Trimming took off 7 bases at V and 0 bases at J, with 10 bases between the two ends. The germline gives CDR1 SQVTM, CDR2 ANQGSEA. This CDR3 has 13 amino acids. The CDR3 spells CSAMDSSGNTIYF. The CDR3 bases are TGCAGCGCCATGGACAGCTCTGGAAACACCATATATTTT. Drawing the rest from reference TRBV29-1 and TRBJ1-3, the complete variable domain is SAVISQKPSRDICQRGTSLTIQCQVDSQVTMMFWYRQQPGQSLTLIATANQGSEATYESGFVIDKFPISRPNLTFSTLTVSNMSPEDSSIYLCSAMDSSGNTIYFGEGSWLTVV.

CDR3 protein: CASRRLASDNEQFF. The CDR3 DNA reads TGCGCCAGCAGGAGACTAGCGTCTGACAATGAGCAGTTCTTC. The chain combines TRBV5-1 with TRBJ2-1; TRBD2 agrees at 8 bases. The CDR3 extends over 14 amino acids. The germline gives CDR1 SGHRS, CDR2 YFSETQ. After removal of 5 bases from V and 5 bases from J, the junction contained 6 bases not matched to a gene. The full variable domain, in which reference TRBV5-1 and TRBJ2-1 provide the parts outside the CDR3, is KAGVTQTPRYLIKTRGQQVTLSCSPISGHRSVSWYQQTPGQGLQFLFEYFSETQRNKGNFPGRFSGRQFSNSRSEMNVSTLELGDSALYLCASRRLASDNEQFFGPGTRLTVL.

The chain employs TRBV28 and TRBJ1-2; TRBD1 matches at 8 bases. The CDR3 is 15 amino acids. V lost 1 base to trimming and J lost 8 bases; unmatched junction nucleotides: 9. CDR1 MDHEN and CDR2 SYDVKM come from the germline V gene. The CDR3 loop reads CASSLSGGFSRGYTF. The CDR3 coding sequence is TGTGCCAGCAGTTTATCAGGGGGCTTTTCTCGGGGCTACACCTTC.

The chain carries TRBV28 and TRBJ1-1; TRBD1 might be the D (6 bases). The ends were cut back, 5 bases at V and 4 bases at J, with 14 bases in the middle. CDR1 and CDR2 (germline): MDHEN, SYDVKM. The CDR3 runs 14 residues. For the CDR3, the DNA is TGTGCCAGCAGTCAACCGGGACAAAGCACTGAAGCTTTCTTT. This encodes CASSQPGQSTEAFF.

The V gene is TRBV2, the J gene TRBJ2-1, with a tentative D call TRBD2 (5 bases). Germline V gives CDR1 SNHLY, CDR2 FYNNEI. The CDR3 spans 14 residues. The ends were cut back, 2 bases at V and 6 bases at J, with 11 bases in the middle. The CDR3 coding sequence is TGTGCCAGCAGTGAAAATCGCAGCGGCAATGAGCAGTTCTTC. Protein product: CASSENRSGNEQFF.

The rearrangement joins TRBV7-9 to TRBJ2-2, with TRBD2 identical over 10 bases. The junction had 4 bases not matched to a gene; V was cut back by 2 bases and J by 4 bases. This CDR3 has 16 residues. CDR1 is SEHNR and CDR2 is FQNEAQ in the germline V gene (reference sequence). The CDR3, as DNA: TGTGCCAGCAGCTTATCTAGCGGGAGTGGCACCGGGGAGCTGTTTTTT. This encodes CASSLSSGSGTGELFF. Variable domain in full (rest from reference TRBV7-9 and TRBJ2-2): DTGVSQNPRHKITKRGQNVTFRCDPISEHNRLYWYRQTLGQGPEFLTYFQNEAQLEKSRLLSDRFSAERPKGSFSTLEIQRTEQGDSAMYLCASSLSSGSGTGELFFGEGSRLTVL.

The chain carries TRBV15 and TRBJ1-2; D not certain. The germline V and J ends were trimmed by 0 bases and 5 bases, with 16 bases remaining between them. The length of the CDR3 is 16 residues. Germline V lookup: CDR1 LNHNV, CDR2 YYDKDF (reference sequence). CDR3 sequence (DNA): TGTGCCACCAGCAGAGATCCGGGAGGCCCTTGGTATGGCTACACCTTC. Translation gives CATSRDPGGPWYGYTF.

V usage is TRBV9 and J usage is TRBJ2-1, with 11 nucleotides matching TRBD2. Germline CDR1 is SGDLS and CDR2 is YYNGEE. V gave up 2 bases and J gave up 9 bases; unmatched junction bases: 4. CDR3 size: 14 residues. The DNA of the CDR3 is TGTGCCAGCAGCGTCGGGGGACTAGCGGTTGAGCAGTTCTTC. Protein product: CASSVGGLAVEQFF. Supplemented by reference TRBV9 and TRBJ2-1, the full variable domain reads DSGVTQTPKHLITATGQRVTLRCSPRSGDLSVYWYQQSLDQGLQFLIQYYNGEERAKGNILERFSAQQFPDLHSELNLSSLELGDSALYFCASSVGGLAVEQFFGPGTRLTVL.

The chain carries TRBV9 and TRBJ1-3; perhaps TRBD1 as D (5 bases). V was pared by 4 bases and J by 2 bases, with 19 bases between. Germline CDR1 and CDR2: SGDLS and YYNGEE. The CDR3 is made up of 17 amino acids. The CDR3 DNA reads TGTGCCAGCAGCACCTCGGACACCCTGTCCCCTGGAAACACCATATATTTT. Amino acids: CASSTSDTLSPGNTIYF.

V and J are TRBV6-1 and TRBJ2-5; tentative D call: TRBD1 (6 bases). Trimming took off 6 bases at V and 1 base at J, with 12 bases between the two ends. CDR3 length: 14 residues. CDR1 and CDR2 from the germline V gene are MNHNS and SASEGT. CDR3 in amino acids: CASSPRDIQETQYF. CDR3 in DNA: TGTGCCAGCAGCCCCAGGGACATCCAAGAGACCCAGTACTTC.

The V gene is TRBV5-4, the J gene TRBJ1-1; TRBD1 is a possible D gene (5 bases). With 0 bases removed from V and 3 bases from J, the gap between germline ends came to 12 bases. From germline, CDR1 is SGHNT and CDR2 YYREEE (reference sequence). The CDR3 length is 15 residues. The CDR3 nucleotides are TGTGCCAGCAGCTTGGCCCAGGGTCGGGACACTGAAGCTTTCTTT. Its protein product is CASSLAQGRDTEAFF.

This sequence joins TRBV7-2 and TRBJ2-1; 9 nucleotides agree with TRBD2. With 3 bases clipped from V and 6 bases from J, the junction kept 6 bases outside the gene matches. The CDR3 is 15 residues long. Germline lookup yields CDR1 SGHTA and CDR2 FQGNSA. The CDR3 loop is CASSLTSGPFNEQFF. The CDR3 DNA is TGTGCCAGCAGCTTGACTAGCGGTCCCTTCAATGAGCAGTTCTTC.

The V gene is TRBV4-1, the J gene TRBJ1-4, with TRBD1 matching 8 bases. The germline V gene has CDR1 MGHRA and CDR2 YSYEKL. The CDR3 has 15 amino acids. V shed 2 bases, J shed 7 bases, and the junction held 6 bases outside the gene matches. For the CDR3, the DNA is TGCGCCAGCAGCCAAACGGACAGGGCTCCTGAAAAACTGTTTTTT. This gives the protein CASSQTDRAPEKLFF.

The chain carries TRBV21-1 and TRBJ1-2. TRBV21-1 is listed as a pseudogene. The CDR3 runs 14 residues. DNA for the CDR3: TGTGCCAGCAGCAAAGGGGGGGGGCAAGGAGGCTACACCTTC. It yields the protein CASSKGGGQGGYTF.

The chain employs TRBV6-5 and TRBJ2-2, with D unresolved. Germline V CDR1 and CDR2: MNHEY, SVGAGI. V dropped 2 bases and J dropped 0 bases, with 10 bases sitting between them. The CDR3 length is 16 residues. Written as DNA, the CDR3 is TGTGCCAGCAGTTACCGGCCAGGTTCGAACACCGGGGAGCTGTTTTTT. Protein sequence: CASSYRPGSNTGELFF.

V gene TRBV6-5 combines with J gene TRBJ2-1, with 9 bases fitting TRBD2. Per germline, CDR1 MNHEY and CDR2 SVGAGI. This CDR3 contains 16 residues. Trimming at V came to 4 bases and at J to 1 base, leaving 5 bases not matched to a gene. Here the CDR3 DNA reads TGTGCCAGCAGTTCCGGAGCGGGAGGTTCCTACAATGAGCAGTTCTTC. Residues: CASSSGAGGSYNEQFF.

This chain joins TRBV11-2 and TRBJ2-7, with D possibly matching TRBD2 (6 bases). The V and J ends lost 4 bases and 0 bases respectively, with 19 bases between them. The CDR3 is 17 residues long. Germline CDR1 reads SGHAT; CDR2 reads FQNNGV. The CDR3 DNA is TGTGCCAGCAGCTCAGTACGAGGGAGGACGAGCTCCTACGAGCAGTACTTC. Its translation: CASSSVRGRTSSYEQYF.

This rearrangement joins TRBV6-5 to TRBJ2-5; D remains ambiguous. The CDR3 runs 13 residues. CDR1 and CDR2 from the germline V gene are MNHEY and SVGAGI. With 6 bases removed from V and 2 bases from J, the gap between germline ends came to 10 bases. The CDR3, as DNA: TGTGCCAGCAGCAATGGGCTACAAGAGACCCAGTACTTC. Amino acid sequence: CASSNGLQETQYF.

The chain combines TRBV29-1 with TRBJ1-4; D perhaps matches TRBD1 (5 bases). Per germline, CDR1 SQVTM and CDR2 ANQGSEA. CDR3 length: 12 residues. Between the trimmed V and J ends, which lost 7 bases and 8 bases, there was a span of 14 bases. The CDR3 sequence is CSARGDREKLFF. The CDR3 DNA reads TGCAGCGCACGGGGGGATCGGGAAAAACTGTTTTTT.

The chain has TRBV27 and TRBJ2-6; 7 positions agree with TRBD1. This CDR3 contains 15 residues. The germline V gene has CDR1 MNHEY and CDR2 SMNVEV (reference sequence). V trimming: 2 bases; J trimming: 2 bases; junction bases outside the gene matches: 0. The CDR3 is CASSLDRAGANVLTF. CDR3 nucleotide sequence: TGTGCCAGCAGTTTAGACAGGGCTGGGGCCAACGTCCTGACTTTC.

V is TRBV13 and J is TRBJ1-1, with D possibly TRBD1 on 5 matching bases. The germline gives CDR1 PRHDT, CDR2 FYEKMQ (reference sequence). The CDR3 totals 15 residues. V was trimmed by 2 bases and J by 4 bases, leaving 14 bases between them. CDR3 protein: CASSLSLRGGTEAFF. The DNA for the CDR3 is TGTGCCAGCAGCTTATCCTTGAGGGGAGGCACTGAAGCTTTCTTT.

The genes are TRBV6-1 and TRBJ2-3; TRBD2 matches 8 bases. After removal of 6 bases from V and 4 bases from J, the junction contained 6 bases not matched to a gene. The CDR3 is 14 amino acids. Germline V gene data show CDR1 as MNHNS and CDR2 as SASEGT. The chain's CDR3 is CASSFSGVPDTQYF. CDR3 nucleotide sequence: TGTGCCAGCAGCTTTAGCGGGGTCCCAGATACGCAGTATTTT.

The gene calls are TRBV25-1 and TRBJ1-5; D unclear. The V and J ends lost 3 bases and 6 bases respectively, with 12 bases between them. The CDR3 loop spans 14 amino acids. Looked up from germline, CDR1 is MGHDK and CDR2 is SYGVNS. CDR3 in amino acids: CASSDSGAGQPQHF. The CDR3 coding sequence is TGTGCCAGCAGTGATTCTGGAGCGGGTCAGCCCCAGCATTTT.

This chain connects TRBV19 to TRBJ2-4; 8 bases fit TRBD2. V shed 7 bases, J shed 6 bases, and the junction held 11 bases outside the gene matches. Germline-derived CDR1 and CDR2 are LNHDA and SQIVND (reference sequence). CDR3 length equals 15 residues. The CDR3 DNA reads TGTGCCAGTACCCTCACAGTAGCGGGATTAAACATTCAGTACTTC. This translates into CASTLTVAGLNIQYF.

The rearrangement links TRBV9 to TRBJ1-2; TRBD1 matches at 7 bases. The germline gives CDR1 SGDLS, CDR2 YYNGEE. The CDR3 spans 15 residues. V shed 2 bases, J shed 1 base, and the junction held 5 bases outside the gene matches. CDR3: CASSVWDSVNYGYTF. DNA of the CDR3: TGTGCCAGCAGCGTGTGGGACAGCGTTAACTATGGCTACACCTTC.

The chain links TRBV5-1 to TRBJ2-3, with TRBD2 matching 10 bases. The V segment lost 2 bases and the J segment 7 bases; nucleotides outside the gene matches: 10. The CDR3 extends over 16 amino acids. Germline CDR1 and CDR2: SGHRS and YFSETQ. Here the CDR3 DNA reads TGCGCCAGCAGCTTAGCGGGGGGGGTTGACGAGAATACGCAGTATTTT. As protein: CASSLAGGVDENTQYF.

The rearrangement joins TRBV6-5 to TRBJ1-5; D possibly corresponds to TRBD1 (5 bases). Trimming left V 6 bases short and J 4 bases short, with 10 bases between. The CDR3 covers 13 residues. Per germline, CDR1 MNHEY and CDR2 SVGAGI. CDR3 nucleotides: TGTGCCAGCAGCCGACAGCCAAATCAGCCCCAGCATTTT. Its protein product is CASSRQPNQPQHF.

The chain is built from TRBV12-1 and TRBJ1-3; TRBD1 is the table's D call, not checked against the DNA. TRBV12-1 is classified as a pseudogene. CDR3 length: 23 amino acids. CDR3 in amino acids: CASSFSQQGFTRWFEPSGNTIYF. As DNA, the CDR3 is TGTGCCAGCAGCTTTAGCCAACAGGGTTTCACCAGGTGGTTTGAACCTTCTGGAAACACCATATATTTT.